This entry lists 28 T cell receptor beta chains sequenced from one sample in a study of shared clonotypes between healthy human individuals. TCRdb's table, derived via immunoSEQ multiplex PCR, lists solely in-frame clones and lacks some. The sample includes some 96,000 clones, approximately 51% of them seen just once. Sequencing was done on a sample of PBMCs. These receptors came from a woman aged 40-49 years in good health. Some clones in this sample may be carry-over from other donors' samples.

This clone was seen a handful of times. The V gene is TRBV7-8, the J gene TRBJ2-1; D uncertain. CDR1 is SGHVS, CDR2 FQNEAQ, per germline. CDR3 length: 12 amino acids. V was trimmed by 3 bases and J by 8 bases, leaving 8 bases between them. The DNA of the CDR3 is TGTGCCAGCAGCTTCCCCGGCGATGAGCAGTTCTTC. Translation: CASSFPGDEQFF.

This chain links TRBV30 with TRBJ1-2; D gene uncertain. CDR1 is GTSNPN, CDR2 SVGIG, per germline (reference sequence). The CDR3 covers 14 residues. Trimming removed 1 base from V and 4 bases from J, with 13 bases in between. CDR3 in DNA: TGTGCCTGGAGTGCGGCGACATCCGGCTATGGCTACACCTTC. Translation: CAWSAATSGYGYTF. Filled out from reference TRBV30 and TRBJ1-2, the complete variable domain reads SQTIHQWPATLVQPVGSPLSLECTVEGTSNPNLYWYRQAAGRGLQLLFYSVGIGQISSEVPQNLSASRPQDRQFILSSKKLLLSDSGFYLCAWSAATSGYGYTFGSGTRLTVV.

The chain couples TRBV7-9 to TRBJ2-5; D is possibly TRBD1 (5 bases). The CDR3 is made up of 12 amino acids. The ends were cut back, 5 bases at V and 4 bases at J, with 8 bases in the middle. CDR1 and CDR2 from the germline V gene are SEHNR and FQNEAQ (reference sequence). The CDR3: CASSLGAETQYF. The CDR3 DNA is TGTGCCAGCAGCCTAGGGGCAGAGACCCAGTACTTC.

Regarding this clone: The conserved closing phenylalanine or tryptophan is absent in this CDR3, likely reflecting a read error. J is TRBJ2-4 and V is TRBV6-1, with 7 nucleotides matching TRBD1. V lost 6 bases, J lost 4 bases, and 6 bases stayed unmatched. The CDR3 consists of 14 residues. Looked up from germline, CDR1 is MNHNS and CDR2 is SASEGT. As DNA, the CDR3 is TGTGCCAGCAGAGACAGGGAAGTTAAAAACATTCAGTACCTC. It translates to CASRDREVKNIQYL.

This clone was found many times. J is TRBJ2-7 and V is TRBV13, with 8 bases aligning to TRBD2. CDR1 and CDR2 from the germline V gene are PRHDT and FYEKMQ (reference sequence). Unmatched junction bases numbered 3, after V lost 4 bases and J lost 1 base. This CDR3 contains 14 residues. The CDR3 DNA sequence: TGTGCCAGCAGCTCAAGCGGGAGTTCCTACGAGCAGTACTTC. The encoded protein is CASSSSGSSYEQYF.

A remark on this clone: A read error may be the cause here, since a much bigger clone is one base away. A read error is likely, as this CDR3 ends without the conserved phenylalanine or tryptophan. The V call is TRBV30, the J call TRBJ1-6, with a possible D match to TRBD1 (5 bases). The germline V gene has CDR1 GTSNPN and CDR2 SVGIG (reference sequence). There are 13 residues in the CDR3. Trimming stripped 4 bases from V and 5 bases from J, with 9 bases between. CDR3 sequence: CAWNDRNNSPLHS. The CDR3, as DNA: TGTGCCTGGAATGACAGAAATAATTCACCCCTCCACTCT.

Of note for this clone: This may be a read error: a much more frequent sequence differs by one nucleotide. The conserved final phenylalanine or tryptophan is absent from the CDR3, which likely points to a read error. The chain uses TRBV6-1 and TRBJ2-7; the match to TRBD1 covers 7 bases. The CDR3 is 16 residues long. With 4 bases clipped from V and 0 bases from J, the junction kept 9 bases outside the gene matches. In germline, CDR1 is MNHNS, CDR2 SASEGT. CDR3 DNA: TGTGCCAGCAGTGCGAGGGGGCGACCAATCTCCTACGAGCAGTACCTC. It encodes CASSARGRPISYEQYL.

This clone showed up many times. V is TRBV19 and J is TRBJ2-3; the D gene is possibly TRBD2 (6 bases). Deletions cut 4 bases from V and 0 bases from J, with 14 bases between. The CDR3 consists of 16 residues. Germline V gives CDR1 LNHDA, CDR2 SQIVND (reference sequence). The CDR3 region is CASSRALASSTDTQYF. The CDR3 nucleotides read TGTGCCAGTAGTAGGGCCCTAGCGTCAAGCACAGATACGCAGTATTTT.

The chain carries TRBV7-8 and TRBJ2-5; 7 bases align to TRBD2. Germline CDR1 is SGHVS and CDR2 is FQNEAQ. The CDR3 contains 15 residues. Trimming took 5 bases from V and 5 from J; bases not matched to a gene: 11. CDR3 residues: CASSRGATSDETQYF. For the CDR3, the DNA is TGTGCCAGCAGCCGAGGGGCTACTAGCGATGAGACCCAGTACTTC.

V is TRBV5-1 and J is TRBJ2-2; D gene uncertain. The CDR3 has 14 amino acids. Trimming removed 0 bases at V and 3 bases at J, with 6 bases between. Germline CDR1 and CDR2: SGHRS and YFSETQ. The CDR3 loop is CASSLDSYTGELFF. As DNA, the CDR3 is TGCGCCAGCAGCTTGGACAGCTACACCGGGGAGCTGTTTTTT. Full variable domain (missing parts from reference TRBV5-1 and TRBJ2-2): KAGVTQTPRYLIKTRGQQVTLSCSPISGHRSVSWYQQTPGQGLQFLFEYFSETQRNKGNFPGRFSGRQFSNSRSEMNVSTLELGDSALYLCASSLDSYTGELFFGEGSRLTVL.

V is TRBV2 and J is TRBJ2-7; TRBD1 agrees at 7 bases. The germline gives CDR1 SNHLY, CDR2 FYNNEI. This CDR3 has 14 residues. Trimming took 8 bases from V and 1 from J; bases not matched to a gene: 8. The CDR3 nucleotides read TGTGCCAGCGGAAACCGGGACAGATCCTACGAGCAGTACTTC. It encodes CASGNRDRSYEQYF.

This clone showed up many times. J is TRBJ2-5 and V is TRBV4-1, with D perhaps given as TRBD1 or TRBD2 (5 bases each). Germline values: CDR1 MGHRA, CDR2 YSYEKL. There are 15 residues in the CDR3. V was pared by 0 bases and J by 4 bases, with 12 bases between. The CDR3 protein is CASSQEGLRGETQYF. The CDR3 DNA sequence: TGCGCCAGCAGCCAAGAGGGGCTACGGGGAGAGACCCAGTACTTC.

This clone was observed many times. The chain is built from TRBV7-9 and TRBJ1-1; TRBD1 is a possible D gene (5 bases). The CDR3 spans 15 residues. Germline-derived CDR1 and CDR2 are SEHNR and FQNEAQ (reference sequence). V was clipped by 5 bases and J by 2 bases, with 15 bases between them. CDR3 sequence: CASSLEWGFNTEAFF. CDR3 DNA: TGTGCCAGCAGCCTAGAGTGGGGGTTCAACACTGAAGCTTTCTTT.

The chain is built from TRBV6-1 and TRBJ1-2; D not certain. V was trimmed by 7 bases and J by 6 bases, leaving 15 bases between them. There are 13 residues in the CDR3. Germline assignment: CDR1 MNHNS and CDR2 SASEGT. The CDR3 bases are TGTGCCAGCACCCCCGGGTGGGCAGATGGCTACACCTTC. The encoded protein is CASTPGWADGYTF.

This clone has a handful of counts. A far larger clone differs by one base, so this is likely a read error. V gene TRBV4-2 combines with J gene TRBJ2-2, with D possibly being TRBD1 or TRBD2 (5 bases each). This CDR3 spans 15 amino acids. Germline loops: CDR1 LGHNA, CDR2 YNFKEQ. V lost 4 bases and J 10 bases, leaving 19 bases between the germline ends. In DNA, the CDR3 is TGTGCCAGCAGCCGAGATGATGGGGGAGTTGTGGAGCTGTTTTTT. It specifies CASSRDDGGVVELFF.

This clone was detected many times. Other DNA sequences within the sample encode an identical CDR3. This chain connects TRBV7-2 to TRBJ2-7; D call uncertain. Germline CDR1 SGHTA, CDR2 FQGNSA. Trimming left V 5 bases short and J 1 base short, with 21 bases between. The CDR3 consists of 17 residues. CDR3 nucleotide sequence: TGTGCCAGCAGCGTCACCAGGTGGGCTTCAAGGTCCTACGAGCAGTACTTC. It translates to CASSVTRWASRSYEQYF. The entire variable domain, with the rest obtained from reference TRBV7-2 and TRBJ2-7, is as follows: GAGVSQSPSNKVTEKGKDVELRCDPISGHTALYWYRQSLGQGLEFLIYFQGNSAPDKSGLPSDRFSAERTGGSVSTLTIQRTQQEDSAVYLCASSVTRWASRSYEQYFGPGTRLTVT.

This clone came up many times. The V gene is TRBV4-2, the J gene TRBJ1-2, with 9 bases lining up with TRBD1. V lost 3 bases and J lost 4; bases outside the gene matches: 6. This CDR3 contains 15 residues. Germline CDR1 reads LGHNA; CDR2 reads YNFKEQ. CDR3 nucleotide sequence: TGTGCCAGCAGCCAGGAACAGGGGGCGGGCTATGGCTACACCTTC. Translation: CASSQEQGAGYGYTF.

Comments on this clone: This could be a read error, since a much larger clone is one nucleotide away. J is TRBJ2-5 and V is TRBV28; D unresolved. The DNA end favors TRBJ2-7, so the J call may be wrong. CDR3 size: 11 residues. Germline V gene lookup returns CDR1 MDHEN and CDR2 SYDVKM. As DNA, the CDR3 is TGTGCCAGCAGCTTCTCCTACGAGCAGTACTTC. Residues: CASSFSYEQYF.

At least ten counts were recorded for this clone. The sample carries other DNA sequences with the same CDR3. This chain uses TRBV18 with TRBJ1-1; D might be TRBD1 (5 bases). The germline V gene encodes CDR1 KGHSH and CDR2 LQKENI. V was clipped by 3 bases and J by 1 base, with 6 bases between them. The CDR3 runs 13 residues. In DNA form, the CDR3 reads TGTGCCAGCTCACCCGGACAGAACACTGAAGCTTTCTTT. Translated: CASSPGQNTEAFF.

J is TRBJ1-4 and V is TRBV27, with unresolved D. Germline CDR1 and CDR2: MNHEY and SMNVEV (reference sequence). With 2 bases removed from V and 6 bases from J, the gap between germline ends came to 7 bases. CDR3 length: 13 residues. The CDR3 here is CASSLIFDEKLFF. The CDR3 DNA sequence: TGTGCCAGCAGTTTAATCTTTGATGAAAAACTGTTTTTT. Full variable domain (rest looked up from reference TRBV27 and TRBJ1-4): EAQVTQNPRYLITVTGKKLTVTCSQNMNHEYMSWYRQDPGLGLRQIYYSMNVEVTDKGDVPEGYKVSRKEKRNFPLILESPSPNQTSLYFCASSLIFDEKLFFGSGTQLSVL.

This clone was counted ten times or more. J is TRBJ2-6 and V is TRBV5-4, with D unclear. Germline lookup yields CDR1 SGHNT and CDR2 YYREEE (reference sequence). Trimming cost V 0 bases and J 0 bases, with 4 bases left between them. The CDR3 loop spans 15 amino acids. DNA of the CDR3: TGTGCCAGCAGCTTGGTGAACTCTGGGGCCAACGTCCTGACTTTC. Amino acid sequence: CASSLVNSGANVLTF.

The CDR3 loop is CASSQEGGHSNQPQHF. CDR3 nucleotides: TGCGCCAGCAGCCAAGAGGGGGGACATTCCAATCAGCCCCAGCATTTT. The V and J genes are TRBV4-1 and TRBJ1-5; D possibly corresponds to TRBD1 (6 bases). Trimming removed 0 bases at V and 3 bases at J, with 12 bases between. Per germline, CDR1 MGHRA and CDR2 YSYEKL. The CDR3 extends over 16 amino acids.

Concerning this clone: Other DNA sequences within the sample encode an identical CDR3. The V and J genes are TRBV30 and TRBJ1-4; D remains unclear. The CDR3 spans 13 residues. V was trimmed by 2 bases and J by 8 bases, leaving 12 bases between them. CDR1 and CDR2 (germline): GTSNPN, SVGIG (reference sequence). CDR3 DNA sequence: TGTGCCTGGAGTTTGGGCGTTGGGGAAAAACTGTTTTTT. Translated, it gives CAWSLGVGEKLFF.

For the CDR3, the DNA is TGTGCCTGGAGAGGCAGGGGGTTTATAGAGGAACTGTTTTTT. Translation gives CAWRGRGFIEELFF. The chain recombines TRBV30 with TRBJ1-4; TRBD1 aligns across 7 bases. V lost 3 bases and J lost 12; bases outside the gene matches: 13. The CDR3 runs 14 residues. Germline V gene data show CDR1 as GTSNPN and CDR2 as SVGIG (reference sequence).

This clone was counted between two and nine times. The chain joins TRBV27 to TRBJ2-1; tentative D call: TRBD2 (6 bases). The CDR3 loop spans 16 amino acids. The germline V gene has CDR1 MNHEY and CDR2 SMNVEV (reference sequence). Trimming shortened V by 3 bases and J by 0 bases, and 12 bases separated the two germline ends. CDR3 in amino acids: CASSFYGGSSYNEQFF. The DNA of the CDR3 is TGTGCCAGCAGTTTTTACGGGGGAAGCTCCTACAATGAGCAGTTCTTC.

The rearrangement links TRBV5-4 to TRBJ2-6; D not certain. The germline CDR1 and CDR2 sequences are SGHNT and YYREEE (reference sequence). The CDR3 contains 14 residues. Trimming stripped 0 bases from V and 0 bases from J, with 1 base between. Written as DNA, the CDR3 is TGTGCCAGCAGCTTGGTCTCTGGGGCCAACGTCCTGACTTTC. Its translation is CASSLVSGANVLTF.

This clone was picked up a small number of times. V usage is TRBV5-8 and J usage is TRBJ2-2; D not certain. CDR1 is SGHTS, CDR2 YDEGEE, per germline. V lost 4 bases and J lost 7, with 5 bases in between. This CDR3 spans 11 amino acids. Here the CDR3 reads CASSLFGELFF. The CDR3 DNA reads TGTGCCAGCAGCCTTTTCGGGGAGCTGTTTTTT. Filled out from reference TRBV5-8 and TRBJ2-2, the complete variable domain reads EAGVTQSPTHLIKTRGQQATLRCSPISGHTSVYWYQQALGLGLQFLLWYDEGEERNRGNFPPRFSGRQFPNYSSELNVNALELEDSALYLCASSLFGELFFGEGSRLTVL.

The V and J genes are TRBV19 and TRBJ1-5, with a tentative D call TRBD1 (5 bases). The CDR3 spans 16 residues. The germline V gene encodes CDR1 LNHDA and CDR2 SQIVND (reference sequence). V lost 9 bases and J 0 bases, leaving 18 bases between the germline ends. This CDR3 reads CARGLDEGYSNQPQHF. The CDR3 DNA reads TGTGCCAGGGGGCTGGACGAGGGATATAGCAATCAGCCCCAGCATTTT.